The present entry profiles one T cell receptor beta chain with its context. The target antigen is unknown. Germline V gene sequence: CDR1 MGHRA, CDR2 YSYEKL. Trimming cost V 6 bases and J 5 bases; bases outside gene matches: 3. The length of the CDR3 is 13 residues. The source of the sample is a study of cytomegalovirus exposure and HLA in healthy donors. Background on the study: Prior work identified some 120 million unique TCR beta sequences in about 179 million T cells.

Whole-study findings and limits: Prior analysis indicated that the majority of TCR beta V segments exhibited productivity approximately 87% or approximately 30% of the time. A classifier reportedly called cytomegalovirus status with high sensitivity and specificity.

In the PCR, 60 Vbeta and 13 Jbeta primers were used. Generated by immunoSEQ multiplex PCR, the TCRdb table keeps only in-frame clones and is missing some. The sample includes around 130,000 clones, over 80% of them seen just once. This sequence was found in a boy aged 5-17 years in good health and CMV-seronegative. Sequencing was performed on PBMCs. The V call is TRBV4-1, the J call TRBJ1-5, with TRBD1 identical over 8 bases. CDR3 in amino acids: CASRGQGDQPQHF. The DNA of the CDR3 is TGCGCCAGCAGAGGACAGGGCGATCAGCCCCAGCATTTT.